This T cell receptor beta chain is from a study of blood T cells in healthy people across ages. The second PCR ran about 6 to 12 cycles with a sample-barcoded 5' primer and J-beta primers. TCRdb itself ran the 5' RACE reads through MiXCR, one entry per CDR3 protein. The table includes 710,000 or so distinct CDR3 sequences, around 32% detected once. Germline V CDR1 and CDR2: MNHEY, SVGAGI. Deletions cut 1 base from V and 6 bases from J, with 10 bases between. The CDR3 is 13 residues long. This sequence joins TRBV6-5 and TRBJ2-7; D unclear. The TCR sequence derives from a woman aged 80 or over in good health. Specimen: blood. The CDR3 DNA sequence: TGTGCCAGCAGTTACTTAAAAGGGTCCGAGCAGTACTTC. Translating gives CASSYLKGSEQYF.